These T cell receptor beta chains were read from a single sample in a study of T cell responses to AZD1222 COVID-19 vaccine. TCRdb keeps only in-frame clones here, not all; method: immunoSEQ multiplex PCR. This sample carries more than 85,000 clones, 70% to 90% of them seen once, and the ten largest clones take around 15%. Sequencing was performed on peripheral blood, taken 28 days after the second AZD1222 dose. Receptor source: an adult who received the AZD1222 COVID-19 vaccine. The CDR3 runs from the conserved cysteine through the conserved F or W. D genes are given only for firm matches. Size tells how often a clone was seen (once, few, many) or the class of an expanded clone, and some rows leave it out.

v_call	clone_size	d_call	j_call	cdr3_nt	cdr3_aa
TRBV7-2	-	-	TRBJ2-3	TGTGCCAGCAGCTTAGTTGAAGATACGCAGTATTTT	CASSLVEDTQYF
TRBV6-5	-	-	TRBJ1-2	TGTGCCAGCCATGAGGGGGGCGTGGGTGGCTACACCTTC	CASHEGGVGGYTF
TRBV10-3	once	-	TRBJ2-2	TGTGCCATCAGTGAGAACACCGGGGAGCTGTTTTTT	CAISENTGELFF
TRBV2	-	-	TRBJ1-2	TGTGCCAGCAATAACAGGAATGGCTACACCTTC	CASNNRNGYTF
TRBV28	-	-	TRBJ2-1	TGTGCCAGCACCTCACGGGTAGGGCGATATGCCAATGAGCAGTTCTTC	CASTSRVGRYANEQFF
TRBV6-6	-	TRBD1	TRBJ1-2	TGTGCCAGCAGTTACGGTACCTTGGACAGGGCTGGCTACACCTTC	CASSYGTLDRAGYTF
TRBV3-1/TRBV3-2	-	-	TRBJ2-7	TGTGCCAGCAGCCAAGGGGGGGAAGAGCAGTACTTC	CASSQGGEEQYF
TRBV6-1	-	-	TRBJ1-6	TGTGCCAGCAGTGAAATGGCCACCTATAATTCACCCCTCCACTTT	CASSEMATYNSPLHF
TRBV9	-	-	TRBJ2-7	TGTGCCAGCAGCTCGGACACCGAGGCCTACGAGCAGTACTTC	CASSSDTEAYEQYF
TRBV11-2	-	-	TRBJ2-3	TGTGCCAGCAGCCTACGTGGCGTTTCGGGCGGTACAGATACGCAGTATTTT	CASSLRGVSGGTDTQYF
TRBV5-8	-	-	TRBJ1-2	TGTGCCAGCAGCCCCCAAACAGGAGCCTATGGGTACACCTTC	CASSPQTGAYGYTF
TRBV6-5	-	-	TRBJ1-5	TGTGCCAGCAGTTACTCGATAGGGTTTAATCAGCCCCAGCATTTT	CASSYSIGFNQPQHF
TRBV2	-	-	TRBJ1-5	TGTGCCAGCAGTGAAGCCTATAGCAATCAGCCCCAGCATTTT	CASSEAYSNQPQHF
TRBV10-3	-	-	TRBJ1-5	TGTGCCATCAGTGAGTTGAGTAGGGGCAATCAGCCCCAGCATTTT	CAISELSRGNQPQHF
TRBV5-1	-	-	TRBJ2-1	TGCGCCAGCAGCTTCGGCCAAGGGAACTACAATGAGCAGTTCTTC	CASSFGQGNYNEQFF
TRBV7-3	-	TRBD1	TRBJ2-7	TGTGCCAGCAGCCACTCAGGGGGAAGGTTCGAGCAGTACTTC	CASSHSGGRFEQYF
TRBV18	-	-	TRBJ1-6	TGTGCCAGCTCACCACTGGAACAAAAAGATTCACCCCTCCACTTT	CASSPLEQKDSPLHF
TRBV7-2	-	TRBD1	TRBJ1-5	TGTGCCAGCTCCGGGACAGGGGTTATCCCGCCCCAGCATTTT	CASSGTGVIPPQHF
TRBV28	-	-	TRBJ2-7	TGTGCCAGCAGTTTAGGGGGCAGTTCCTACGAGCAGTACTTC	CASSLGGSSYEQYF
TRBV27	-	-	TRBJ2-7	TGTGCCAGCAGTCACTGGGGAAATAAGCGGAGAGCATCCTACGAGCAGTACTTC	CASSHWGNKRRASYEQYF
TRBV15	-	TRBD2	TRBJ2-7	TGTGCCACCAGCAGAGGCGAAGCGGGAGTAGGCGAGCAGTACTTC	CATSRGEAGVGEQYF
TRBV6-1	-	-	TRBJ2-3	TGTGCCAGCAGTGAGGGAAGGGGCGGCCGACGAAGGGAGACGCAGTATTTT	CASSEGRGGRRRETQYF
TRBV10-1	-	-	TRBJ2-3	TGCGCCAGCAGCCCAAATACAGATACGCAGTATTTT	CASSPNTDTQYF
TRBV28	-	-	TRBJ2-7	TGTGCCACCGAGGGCTCCTACGAGCAGTACTTC	CATEGSYEQYF
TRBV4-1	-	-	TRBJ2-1	TGCGCCAGCAGCCAGTATCGGTCCTACAATGAGCAGTTCTTC	CASSQYRSYNEQFF
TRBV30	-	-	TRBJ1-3	TGTGCCTGGAGTTACGGACTAGCGCGGGGAAACACCATATATTTT	CAWSYGLARGNTIYF
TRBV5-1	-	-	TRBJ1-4	TGCGCCAGCAGCTCGGCCTCAACTAATGAAAAACTGTTTTTT	CASSSASTNEKLFF
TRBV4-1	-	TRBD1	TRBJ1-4	TGCGCCAGCAGCCAAGCGCTTGGACAGGTCTCTGCAACTAATGAAAAACTGTTTTTT	CASSQALGQVSATNEKLFF
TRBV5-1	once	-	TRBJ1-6	TGCGCCAGCAGCTTGGAACAGGGAGGGAATTCACCCCTCCACTTT	CASSLEQGGNSPLHF
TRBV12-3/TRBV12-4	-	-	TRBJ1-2	TGTGCCAGCAGTCCAGGCCCAGGGAGTGGCTACACCTTC	CASSPGPGSGYTF
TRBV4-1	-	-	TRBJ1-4	TGCGCCAGCAGCCAGGTGCTTTTGGGGTCTGAAAAACTGTTTTTT	CASSQVLLGSEKLFF
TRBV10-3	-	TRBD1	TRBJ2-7	TGTGCCATCAGTGCACCGGGACAGGCCTACGAGCAGTACTTC	CAISAPGQAYEQYF
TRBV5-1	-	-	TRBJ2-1	TGCGCCAGCAGCTTTTACACGGGATGGCAGTTCTTC	CASSFYTGWQFF
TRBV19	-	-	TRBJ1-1	TGTGCCAGTAGTGAGGGGTCGGTCACTGAAGCTTTCTTT	CASSEGSVTEAFF
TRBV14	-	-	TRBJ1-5	TGTGCCAGCAGCCCTGGTCCAGGGACTAGCAATCAGCCCCAGCATTTT	CASSPGPGTSNQPQHF
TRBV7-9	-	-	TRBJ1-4	TGTGCCAGCAGCAAATTTGGACAAATCAGCTCGGTTACTAATGAAAAACTGTTTTTT	CASSKFGQISSVTNEKLFF
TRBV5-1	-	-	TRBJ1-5	TGCGCCAGCAGCTTGATTAGTGGGGCTCAAGAGCCCCAGCATTTT	CASSLISGAQEPQHF
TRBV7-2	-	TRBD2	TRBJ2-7	TGTGCCAGCAGCTTAAGCGGGGGGGAGAACTACGAGCAGTACTTC	CASSLSGGENYEQYF
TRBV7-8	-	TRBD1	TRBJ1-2	TGTGCCAGCAGCTTAGCGTTAACAGGGGTTGGTGGCTACACCTTC	CASSLALTGVGGYTF
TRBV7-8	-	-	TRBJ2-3	TGTGCCAGCAGCTTAGGAGGCTTAACTAGCACAGATACGCAGTATTTT	CASSLGGLTSTDTQYF
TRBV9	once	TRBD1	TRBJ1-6	TGTGCCAGCAGCGTAGCTATTGGGACAGGGGTTTCACCCCTCCACTTT	CASSVAIGTGVSPLHF
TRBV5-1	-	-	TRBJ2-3	TGCGCCAGCAGCTTAAGTGTGCCTAGCACAGATACGCAGTATTTT	CASSLSVPSTDTQYF
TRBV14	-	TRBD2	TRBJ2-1	TGTGCCAGCAGCCTAGCGGGGGGTTGGAATGAGCAGTTCTTC	CASSLAGGWNEQFF
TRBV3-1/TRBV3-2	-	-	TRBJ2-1	TGTGCCAGCAGCCTACTCACAGGCGTCAATGAGCAGTTCTTC	CASSLLTGVNEQFF
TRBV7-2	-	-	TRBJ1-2	TGTGCCAGCAGCTTCACCGACTATGGCTACACCTTC	CASSFTDYGYTF
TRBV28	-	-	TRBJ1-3	TGTGCCAGCATGGACGGCTCTGGAAACACCATATATTTT	CASMDGSGNTIYF
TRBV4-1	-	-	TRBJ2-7	TGCGCCAGCAGCCCCGACCCCTCAGGGGCCAGCTACGAGCAGTACTTC	CASSPDPSGASYEQYF
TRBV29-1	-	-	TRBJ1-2	TGCAGCGCTGCCGGACAAACCAACTATGGCTACACCTTC	CSAAGQTNYGYTF
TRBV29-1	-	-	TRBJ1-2	TGCAGCGTACACACGCAAGTATGGGGCTACACCTTC	CSVHTQVWGYTF
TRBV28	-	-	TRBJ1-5	TGTGCCAGCAGTTCTTACGGTAGCAATCAGCCCCAGCATTTT	CASSSYGSNQPQHF
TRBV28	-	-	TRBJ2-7	TGTGCCAGCAGTTTAAGCCAGGCCTACGAGCAGTACTTC	CASSLSQAYEQYF
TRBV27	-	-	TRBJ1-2	TGTGCCAGCAGTTTGGGTCGCGGGGGCTTTGGCTACACCTTC	CASSLGRGGFGYTF
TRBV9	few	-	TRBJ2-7	TGTGCCAGCAGCAACCGGGCCCTGAGCTACGAGCAGTACTTC	CASSNRALSYEQYF
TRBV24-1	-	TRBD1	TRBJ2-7	TGTGCCACTCGGATCGACAGGGGGCACCACGAGCAGTACTTC	CATRIDRGHHEQYF
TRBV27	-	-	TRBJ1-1	TGTGCCAGCAGTTCCCGGGCAGAGCCGAACACTGAAGCTTTCTTT	CASSSRAEPNTEAFF
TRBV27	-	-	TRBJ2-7	TGTGCCAGCAGTTCTCCGTACTTCAAGCAGTACTTC	CASSSPYFKQYF
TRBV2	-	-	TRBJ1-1	TGTGCCAGCAGTGAGGGCAGGGCAATTGCTGAAGCTTTCTTT	CASSEGRAIAEAFF